Following are 19 T cell receptor beta chains from one sample sequenced in a study of Ad26.COV2.S vaccination and SARS-CoV-2 variants. Produced via immunoSEQ multiplex PCR; TCRdb's table is partial and in-frame only. The sample has around 450,000 clones; 89% are singletons. The treatment denotes: some 19 received Ad26.COV2.S at low or high dose, single or two shots; 5 received placebo; per-sample allocation not given. At day 63 after the first vaccine or placebo injection, samples were drawn. The sample was peripheral blood, taken in a trial of Ad26.COV2.S vaccine versus placebo. These receptors all come from a person between 18 and 59 years old who received the Ad26.COV2.S COVID-19 vaccine or a placebo.

The V gene is TRBV24-1, the J gene TRBJ2-5; D may be TRBD2 (5 bases). The germline CDR1 and CDR2 sequences are KGHDR and SFDVKD. Trimming removed 5 bases from V and 5 bases from J, with 8 bases in between. CDR3 size: 12 residues. CDR3 loop: CATSVGGETQYF. CDR3 nucleotides: TGTGCCACCAGTGTTGGCGGGGAGACCCAGTACTTC.

This clone turned up a few times. V usage is TRBV5-1 and J usage is TRBJ1-1, with a possible D match to TRBD1 (5 bases). Trimming stripped 3 bases from V and 3 bases from J, with 15 bases between. The CDR3 runs 15 residues. Germline assignment: CDR1 SGHRS and CDR2 YFSETQ. The CDR3: CASSWGQGLDTEAFF. CDR3 coding DNA: TGCGCCAGCAGCTGGGGTCAGGGTTTGGACACTGAAGCTTTCTTT. The complete variable domain, with remaining parts taken from reference TRBV5-1 and TRBJ1-1, reads KAGVTQTPRYLIKTRGQQVTLSCSPISGHRSVSWYQQTPGQGLQFLFEYFSETQRNKGNFPGRFSGRQFSNSRSEMNVSTLELGDSALYLCASSWGQGLDTEAFFGQGTRLTVV.

This chain links TRBV27 with TRBJ2-7, with D unclear. V shed 1 base and J shed 3 bases, with 10 bases lying between them. There are 14 residues in the CDR3. Germline V gene lookup returns CDR1 MNHEY and CDR2 SMNVEV (reference sequence). CDR3 protein: CASSLFAGIYEQYF. CDR3 DNA sequence: TGTGCCAGCAGTTTATTTGCAGGTATCTACGAGCAGTACTTC.

The rearrangement joins TRBV3-1 (or the pseudogene TRBV3-2) to TRBJ1-2; weak D call: TRBD1 (6 bases). Trimming took off 3 bases at V and 7 bases at J, with 15 bases between the two ends. This CDR3 is built from 14 residues. Germline-derived CDR1 and CDR2 are LGHDT and YNNKEL (reference sequence). CDR3 loop: CASSHTGRGGGYTF. CDR3 coding DNA: TGTGCCAGCAGCCATACAGGCAGGGGAGGTGGCTACACCTTC.

The J gene is TRBJ2-7, the V gene TRBV4-3; TRBD2 might be the D (6 bases). CDR1 is LGHNA and CDR2 is YSLEER in the germline V gene. The CDR3 spans 16 residues. Trimming removed 0 bases at V and 3 bases at J, with 15 bases between. In nucleotides, the CDR3 is TGCGCCAGCAGCCAAGATGCGGCGGGGTGGGGCTACGAGCAGTACTTC. Amino acid sequence: CASSQDAAGWGYEQYF.

The chain recombines TRBV4-3 with TRBJ1-2; the D gene is possibly TRBD1 (6 bases). This CDR3 contains 18 residues. Trimming cost V 4 bases and J 4 bases, with 25 bases left between them. Germline assignment: CDR1 LGHNA and CDR2 YSLEER. CDR3 in amino acids: CASSLTSAGVQGRYGYTF. The CDR3 DNA reads as TGCGCCAGCAGCCTCACCTCGGCAGGGGTACAGGGACGCTATGGCTACACCTTC.

The V gene is TRBV4-2, the J gene TRBJ1-1; D is undetermined. The V end lost 4 bases, the J end lost 3 bases, and 18 bases lay between the germline ends. Germline CDR1 and CDR2: LGHNA and YNFKEQ. CDR3 length: 16 residues. CDR3 sequence: CASSPAATSSYTEAFF. The CDR3 DNA follows: TGTGCCAGCAGCCCGGCGGCGACATCGAGTTACACTGAAGCTTTCTTT.

The V call is TRBV11-3, the J call TRBJ1-1, with TRBD1 as a possible D gene (5 bases). This CDR3 contains 13 residues. Trimming stripped 6 bases from V and 5 bases from J, with 13 bases between. Germline assignment: CDR1 SGHNT and CDR2 YENEEA. CDR3 sequence reads: CASRKGTATEAFF. The CDR3, as DNA: TGTGCCAGCAGAAAAGGGACGGCGACTGAAGCTTTCTTT.

This chain links TRBV4-1 with TRBJ1-6; D remains unclear. Looked up from germline, CDR1 is MGHRA and CDR2 is YSYEKL. The CDR3 runs to 19 residues. The V and J ends lost 4 bases and 0 bases respectively, with 19 bases between them. The CDR3 DNA reads as TGCGCCAGCAGCCTCCCTTTCACGTTCGAAAGCTCCTATAATTCACCCCTCCACTTT. This sequence encodes CASSLPFTFESSYNSPLHF.

The rearrangement links TRBV18 to TRBJ1-4, with D unresolved. The CDR3 contains 16 residues. The V gene's germline CDR1 is KGHSH and CDR2 LQKENI. V gave up 1 base and J gave up 8 bases, with 17 bases separating them. The CDR3 DNA reads as TGTGCCAGCTCACCACTAGCAGGCAACCCAGTCGAAAAACTGTTTTTT. Its protein product is CASSPLAGNPVEKLFF.

The V gene is TRBV3-1 (or the pseudogene TRBV3-2), the J gene TRBJ2-7; D perhaps matches TRBD2 (6 bases). V lost 1 base to trimming and J lost 5 bases, with 15 bases between them. Germline V gene lookup returns CDR1 LGHDT and CDR2 YNNKEL (reference sequence). The CDR3 totals 15 residues. CDR3 DNA sequence: TGTGCCAGCAGCCAAGCACTGCGGGGTAGGGACGAGCAGTACTTC. Residues: CASSQALRGRDEQYF.

The chain is built from TRBV10-3 and TRBJ1-1, with D unresolved. Germline loops: CDR1 ENHRY, CDR2 SYGVKD. The V end was cut by 0 bases, the J end by 1 base, with 12 bases between. This CDR3 spans 16 amino acids. This CDR3 is CAISESMVLRNTEAFF. The CDR3 region has the DNA TGTGCCATCAGTGAGTCAATGGTTCTTAGGAACACTGAAGCTTTCTTT.

The genes are TRBV9 and TRBJ2-3; 8 bases match TRBD2. The CDR3 covers 14 residues. Germline V gene lookup returns CDR1 SGDLS and CDR2 YYNGEE. After removal of 0 bases from V and 4 bases from J, the junction contained 1 base not matched to a gene. This CDR3 is CASSVAGGADTQYF. The CDR3 DNA is TGTGCCAGCAGCGTAGCGGGGGGGGCAGATACGCAGTATTTT.

The chain couples TRBV7-6 to TRBJ2-7; D ambiguous. The CDR3 runs to 12 residues. The ends were cut back, 1 base at V and 2 bases at J, with 3 bases in the middle. CDR1 and CDR2 from the germline V gene are SGHVS and FNYEAQ. DNA for the CDR3: TGTGCCAGCAGCTTAGGAACCTACGAGCAGTACTTC. Translation gives CASSLGTYEQYF.

The chain combines TRBV7-9 with TRBJ1-6; D call uncertain. Trimming left V 5 bases short and J 5 bases short, with 10 bases between. Germline-derived CDR1 and CDR2 are SEHNR and FQNEAQ (reference sequence). The CDR3 is made up of 14 amino acids. As DNA, the CDR3 is TGTGCCAGCAGCCCGTACAGCGATAATTCACCCCTCCACTTT. It translates to CASSPYSDNSPLHF.

V gene TRBV30 combines with J gene TRBJ1-5, with 12 positions matching TRBD1. Germline CDR1 and CDR2: GTSNPN and SVGIG (reference sequence). The J segment lost 7 bases and the V segment lost 3 bases, leaving 7 bases of the junction unmatched. The CDR3 consists of 15 residues. CDR3 nucleotides: TGTGCCTGGAGCTTCGGGACAGGGGGCGGACAGCCCCAGCATTTT. Translating gives CAWSFGTGGGQPQHF.

J is TRBJ2-1 and V is TRBV24-1; 8 bases agree with TRBD2. Germline CDR1 is KGHDR and CDR2 is SFDVKD. The trim removed 0 bases at V and 0 bases at J, leaving 3 bases unmatched. The CDR3 is made up of 17 amino acids. The CDR3 sequence: CATSDLQRGGSYNEQFF. DNA of the CDR3: TGTGCCACCAGTGATTTGCAACGGGGGGGCTCCTACAATGAGCAGTTCTTC.

V usage is TRBV7-3 and J usage is TRBJ1-6; no clear D gene. In germline, CDR1 is SGHTA, CDR2 FQGTGA. This CDR3 spans 13 amino acids. Trimming removed 4 bases at V and 9 bases at J, with 10 bases between. The CDR3 DNA reads TGTGCCAGCAGCTCGTTCAGTGCTTCACCCCTCCACTTT. Translation: CASSSFSASPLHF.

The rearrangement uses TRBV7-9 and TRBJ1-2, with D uncertain. The V end was cut by 5 bases, the J end by 6 bases, with 16 bases between. The CDR3 extends over 14 amino acids. Germline V gene lookup returns CDR1 SEHNR and CDR2 FQNEAQ (reference sequence). This CDR3 is CASSLVGAVHGYTF. The CDR3 bases are TGTGCCAGCAGCCTAGTGGGCGCAGTACATGGCTACACCTTC.